Below, one T cell receptor (beta chain) is given with its context. Antigen specificity is unknown. The CDR3 totals 16 residues. Trimming stripped 5 bases from V and 1 base from J, with 17 bases between. Germline V CDR1 and CDR2: MNHEY, SMNVEV (reference sequence). These data come from a study of shared clonotypes between healthy human individuals. Study-level background: Per donor, three plates held CD4 naive cells, three held CD4 memory, two held CD8 naive and one held CD8 memory.

Study-level findings and limits: Memory subsets had estimated richness that was generally smaller than that of naive subsets. All-four-donor shared clonotypes had higher generation probabilities than non-shared clonotypes did.

On sorted subsets, replicate PCRs used 200 to 250 ng DNA, or about 30,000 T cell genomes. Using immunoSEQ multiplex PCR, the repertoire was profiled, and TCRdb retains in-frame clones only, with some absent. Of about 2.1 million clones listed, roughly 91% were seen once; the top ten hold about 1.5%. The naive CD8 subset, CD45RO-negative cells positively selected for CCR7, excluded terminally differentiated effector memory CD45RA+ cells. The receptor was derived from a young man in good health. Some clones in this sample may be carry-over from other donors' samples. Material for sequencing was naive CD8+ T cells from PBMCs. The chain combines TRBV27 with TRBJ1-1; possible D gene TRBD1, 6 bases. The CDR3 region has the DNA TGTGCCAGCAGTCTCTCAAGGGGGACGGGGAACACTGAAGCTTTCTTT. It codes for CASSLSRGTGNTEAFF.